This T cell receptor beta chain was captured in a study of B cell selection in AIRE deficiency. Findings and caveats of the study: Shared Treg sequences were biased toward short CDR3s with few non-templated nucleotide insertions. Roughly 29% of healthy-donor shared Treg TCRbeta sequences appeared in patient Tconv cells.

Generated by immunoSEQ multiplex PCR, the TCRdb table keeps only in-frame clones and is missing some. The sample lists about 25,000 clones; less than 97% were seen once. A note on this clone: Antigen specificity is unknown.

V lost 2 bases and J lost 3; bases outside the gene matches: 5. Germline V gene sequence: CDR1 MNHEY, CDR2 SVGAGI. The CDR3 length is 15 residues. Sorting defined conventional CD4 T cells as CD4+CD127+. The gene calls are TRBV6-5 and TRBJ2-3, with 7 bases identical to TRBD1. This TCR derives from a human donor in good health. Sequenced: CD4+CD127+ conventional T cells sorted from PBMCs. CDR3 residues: CASSYEGGATDTQYF. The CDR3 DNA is TGTGCCAGCAGTTACGAAGGGGGCGCGACAGATACGCAGTATTTT.